This TCR beta chain emerged from a study of cytomegalovirus exposure and HLA in healthy donors. It was with 60 Vbeta and 13 Jbeta primers that the PCR ran. Produced via immunoSEQ multiplex PCR; TCRdb's table is partial and in-frame only. Among around 260,000 clones listed, about 80% were seen once. The V segment lost 3 bases and the J segment 7 bases; nucleotides outside the gene matches: 6. CDR3 size: 15 residues. Germline V gene sequence: CDR1 SGHTA, CDR2 FQGNSA. The genes are TRBV7-2 and TRBJ1-6; 7 bases are shared with TRBD1. The sequence was collected from a girl aged 2 to 10 in good health and CMV-seronegative. The specimen was PBMCs. The chain's CDR3 is CASSFYTGANSPLHF. DNA for the CDR3: TGTGCCAGCAGCTTTTATACAGGGGCGAATTCACCCCTCCACTTT. The full variable domain, in which reference TRBV7-2 and TRBJ1-6 provide the parts outside the CDR3, is GAGVSQSPSNKVTEKGKDVELRCDPISGHTALYWYRQSLGQGLEFLIYFQGNSAPDKSGLPSDRFSAERTGGSVSTLTIQRTQQEDSAVYLCASSFYTGANSPLHFGNGTRLTVT.